One and the same sample provided the 17 T cell receptor beta chains below, sequenced in a study of blood T cells in healthy people across ages. Then a second PCR, running roughly 7 to 11 cycles, was carried out with a sample-barcoded 5' primer and a J-beta primer mix. TCRdb analysed the 5' RACE reads with MiXCR anew, one entry per CDR3 protein. The data show 1.4 million or so distinct CDR3 sequences, approximately 42% seen once. Sequencing was carried out using blood. These receptors were obtained from a woman in her late teens or twenties in good health.

The chain couples TRBV7-9 to TRBJ2-1; 8 bases match TRBD2. V lost 5 bases to trimming and J lost 6 bases; unmatched junction nucleotides: 12. This CDR3 region has 16 residues. CDR1 and CDR2 from the germline V gene are SEHNR and FQNEAQ (reference sequence). The chain's CDR3 is CASSTPGTRRGNEQFF. The CDR3 DNA follows: TGTGCCAGCAGCACTCCCGGGACTAGGAGAGGCAATGAGCAGTTCTTC.

This sequence joins TRBV28 and TRBJ1-4, with D perhaps matching TRBD1 (6 bases). The V and J ends lost 7 bases and 15 bases respectively, with 18 bases between them. Germline V gene lookup returns CDR1 MDHEN and CDR2 SYDVKM. This CDR3 region has 12 residues. The CDR3 DNA is TGTGCCAGCACCACCCCACAGGGATTGATGTTTTTT. Its translation is CASTTPQGLMFF.

The chain carries TRBV20-1 and TRBJ1-1; D is uncertain. Trimming cost V 0 bases and J 0 bases, with 11 bases left between them. Germline V lookup: CDR1 DFQATT, CDR2 SNEGSKA (reference sequence). This CDR3 has 15 amino acids. CDR3 coding DNA: TGCAGTGCTAGAGAAGAGACACCCATGAACACTGAAGCTTTCTTT. Protein: CSAREETPMNTEAFF.

This clonotype was detected many times. The chain joins TRBV6-2 or TRBV6-3 to TRBJ2-3; tentatively, D is TRBD2 (5 bases). Trimming left V 7 bases short and J 6 bases short, with 11 bases between. The length of the CDR3 is 12 residues. Germline V gene lookup returns CDR1 MNHEY and CDR2 SVGEGT. CDR3 amino acids: CASIGLVDTQYF. The CDR3, as DNA: TGTGCCAGCATCGGACTGGTGGATACGCAGTATTTT.

The chain joins TRBV4-2 to TRBJ2-1; possibly TRBD1 for D (5 bases). The CDR3 consists of 16 residues. V lost 5 bases to trimming and J lost 0 bases, with 14 bases between them. Germline assignment: CDR1 LGHNA and CDR2 YNFKEQ. The CDR3 sequence: CASSIGHTSSYNEQFF. CDR3 nucleotide sequence: TGTGCCAGCAGCATTGGACACACAAGCTCCTACAATGAGCAGTTCTTC.

This clonotype was detected a few times. The chain has TRBV6-1 and TRBJ2-7; D gene unclear. V lost 3 bases and J lost 5, with 14 bases in between. This CDR3 is built from 14 residues. Germline V gene sequence: CDR1 MNHNS, CDR2 SASEGT. CDR3 region: CASSDRGSGHEQYF. The CDR3 DNA follows: TGTGCCAGCAGTGATCGTGGGTCCGGCCACGAGCAGTACTTC.

As concerns this clonotype: A far larger clone is one nucleotide away, so this likely arose from a read error. The chain has TRBV9 and TRBJ2-2; D remains ambiguous. V was trimmed by 6 bases and J by 0 bases, leaving 3 bases between them. The CDR3 totals 12 residues. Germline V CDR1 and CDR2: SGDLS, YYNGEE. The CDR3 DNA reads TGTGCCAGCAACCCGAACACCGGGGAGCTGTTTTTT. It specifies CASNPNTGELFF.

The chain has TRBV27 and TRBJ2-1; unclear D gene. CDR3 length equals 14 residues. Germline values: CDR1 MNHEY, CDR2 SMNVEV (reference sequence). V lost 4 bases and J lost 5, with 12 bases in between. The CDR3: CASSYLRAHNEQFF. The CDR3 DNA sequence: TGTGCCAGCAGTTACCTCCGGGCTCACAATGAGCAGTTCTTC.

V usage is TRBV4-1 and J usage is TRBJ1-2; possibly TRBD1 for D (5 bases). CDR1 and CDR2 (germline): MGHRA, YSYEKL. The CDR3 contains 16 residues. V was pared by 0 bases and J by 5 bases, with 16 bases between. DNA for the CDR3: TGCGCCAGCAGCCAAGAAATGGGACGTCCGCTTTATGGCTACACCTTC. Protein: CASSQEMGRPLYGYTF.

V usage is TRBV27 and J usage is TRBJ2-3; 7 bases match TRBD1. This CDR3 has 17 amino acids. V was clipped by 5 bases and J by 2 bases; unmatched bases: 13. Germline V gene lookup returns CDR1 MNHEY and CDR2 SMNVEV (reference sequence). DNA for the CDR3: TGTGCCAGCAGTCGAGGGGTACGGGACAGCTTCACAGATACGCAGTATTTT. Translated, it gives CASSRGVRDSFTDTQYF.

The chain carries TRBV24-1 and TRBJ2-3; unclear D gene. The V gene lost 7 bases and the J gene lost 3 bases, with 22 bases spanning the gap. Looked up from germline, CDR1 is KGHDR and CDR2 is SFDVKD. CDR3 length: 17 residues. The DNA of the CDR3 is TGTGCCACCAGCATAAACTCGGACGTTATGTGGACAGATACGCAGTATTTT. Protein product: CATSINSDVMWTDTQYF.

This clonotype was seen a few times. J is TRBJ2-3 and V is TRBV5-1; TRBD1 is a possible D gene (6 bases). V shed 2 bases and J shed 2 bases, with 9 bases lying between them. The CDR3 runs to 14 residues. Germline CDR1 reads SGHRS; CDR2 reads YFSETQ. CDR3 in amino acids: CASSFGQITDTQYF. The CDR3, as DNA: TGCGCCAGCAGCTTTGGACAGATCACAGATACGCAGTATTTT.

In this sample, this clonotype turned up many times. The chain links TRBV29-1 to TRBJ2-5, with D perhaps matching TRBD1 (5 bases). Germline V lookup: CDR1 SQVTM, CDR2 ANQGSEA. V shed 4 bases and J shed 5 bases, with 11 bases lying between them. This CDR3 region has 12 residues. DNA for the CDR3: TGCAGCGTTGTTGGGGCCTCGGAGACCCAGTACTTC. Its protein is CSVVGASETQYF.

The rearrangement joins TRBV9 to TRBJ2-1; D might be TRBD1 (6 bases). Germline CDR1 reads SGDLS; CDR2 reads YYNGEE. Trimming took 4 bases from V and 2 from J, leaving 13 bases between them. The CDR3 covers 15 residues. For the CDR3, the DNA is TGTGCCAGCAGCACTAGTGGGGACACCTACAATGAGCAGTTCTTC. This sequence encodes CASSTSGDTYNEQFF. Based on the CDR3 plus reference TRBV9 and TRBJ2-1, the full variable domain is DSGVTQTPKHLITATGQRVTLRCSPRSGDLSVYWYQQSLDQGLQFLIQYYNGEERAKGNILERFSAQQFPDLHSELNLSSLELGDSALYFCASSTSGDTYNEQFFGPGTRLTVL.

The CDR3 sequence: CATPPNRPSSTDTQYF. CDR3 DNA sequence: TGTGCCACCCCTCCCAACAGGCCTTCTAGCACAGATACGCAGTATTTT. The chain joins TRBV24-1 to TRBJ2-3; D perhaps matches TRBD1 (5 bases). The CDR3 runs to 16 residues. Germline values: CDR1 KGHDR, CDR2 SFDVKD. V lost 9 bases and J lost 0, with 18 bases in between.

This clonotype has only a few counts. The genes are TRBV10-3 and TRBJ2-5; 14 bases fit TRBD2. The CDR3 runs to 15 residues. V lost 7 bases, J lost 3 bases, and 4 bases stayed unmatched. Germline V gene lookup returns CDR1 ENHRY and CDR2 SYGVKD. The CDR3 nucleotides are TGTGCCATCAACCAGGGACTAGCGGGAGAAGAGACCCAGTACTTC. This codes for CAINQGLAGEETQYF.

The chain carries TRBV20-1 and TRBJ2-7; 7 bases fit TRBD2. The germline CDR1 and CDR2 sequences are DFQATT and SNEGSKA (reference sequence). V shed 5 bases and J 7 bases; nucleotides not matched to a gene: 11. The CDR3 contains 13 residues. This chain's CDR3 is CSAFGTTNNEQYF. The CDR3 DNA follows: TGCAGTGCTTTTGGGACTACTAACAATGAGCAGTACTTC.